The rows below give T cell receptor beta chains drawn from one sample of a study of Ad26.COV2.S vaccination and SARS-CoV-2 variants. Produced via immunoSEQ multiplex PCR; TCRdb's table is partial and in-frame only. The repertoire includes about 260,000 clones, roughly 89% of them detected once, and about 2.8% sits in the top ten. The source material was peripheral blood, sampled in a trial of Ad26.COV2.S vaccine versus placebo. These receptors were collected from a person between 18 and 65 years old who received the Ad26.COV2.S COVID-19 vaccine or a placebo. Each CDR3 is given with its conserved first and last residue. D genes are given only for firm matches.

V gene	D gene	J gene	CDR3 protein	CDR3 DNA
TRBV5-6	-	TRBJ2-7	CASSLWGGRSYEQYF	TGTGCCAGCAGCTTATGGGGGGGCCGGTCCTACGAGCAGTACTTC
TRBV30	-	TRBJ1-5	CAWSGSTSNQPQHF	TGTGCCTGGAGCGGGTCCACTAGCAATCAGCCCCAGCATTTT
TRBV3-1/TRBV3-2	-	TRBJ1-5	CASSPTHGEQPQHF	TGTGCCAGCAGCCCTACACACGGGGAGCAGCCCCAGCATTTT
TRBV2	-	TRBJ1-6	CASSRGLNSPLHF	TGTGCCAGCAGCCGGGGTCTAAATTCACCCCTCCACTTT
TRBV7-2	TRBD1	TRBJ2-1	CASSRDSSYNEQFF	TGTGCCAGCAGCCGGGACAGCTCCTACAATGAGCAGTTCTTC
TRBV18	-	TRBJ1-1	CASSPGGLMNTEAFF	TGTGCCAGCTCACCAGGGGGCCTTATGAACACTGAAGCTTTCTTT
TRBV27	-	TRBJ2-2	CASSLSIPPGELFF	TGTGCCAGCAGTTTATCGATCCCGCCCGGGGAGCTGTTTTTT
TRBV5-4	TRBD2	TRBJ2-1	CASSLQQRLAGNNEQFF	TGTGCCAGCAGCTTGCAACAAAGACTAGCGGGGAACAATGAGCAGTTCTTC
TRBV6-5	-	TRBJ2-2	CASSSYPSPGELFF	TGTGCCAGCAGCTCGTACCCCTCTCCCGGGGAGCTGTTTTTT
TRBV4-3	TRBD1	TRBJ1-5	CASSPSTGVSQPQHF	TGCGCCAGCAGCCCTAGCACAGGGGTGAGTCAGCCCCAGCATTTT
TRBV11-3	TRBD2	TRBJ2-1	CASSLGGGYNEQFF	TGTGCCAGCAGCTTGGGCGGGGGTTACAATGAGCAGTTCTTC
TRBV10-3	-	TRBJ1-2	CASRVGYGYTF	TGTGCCTCACGAGTAGGCTATGGCTACACCTTC